This T cell receptor (beta chain) was profiled in a study of shared clonotypes between healthy human individuals. In the naive CD8 group, cells lacked CD45RO and were positively selected for CCR7, so terminally differentiated effector memory CD45RA+ cells were left out. A note on this clone: What it recognizes is unknown.

General study results and limits: Larger richness was generally estimated for naive than memory subsets.

Repertoires were generated with immunoSEQ multiplex PCR, while TCRdb's copy carries only in-frame clones and drops some. The sample holds about 820,000 clones, more than 85% seen once. Germline CDR1 is MNHNS and CDR2 is SASEGT. The CDR3 runs to 17 residues. Deletions cut 1 base from V and 1 base from J, with 15 bases between. Sequencing was performed on naive CD8+ T cells sorted from blood. This clonotype was sampled from a man in his thirties or forties in good health. V and J are TRBV6-1 and TRBJ2-3, with TRBD2 as a possible D gene (6 bases). This CDR3 reads CASSEVRRGPGTDTQYF. The CDR3 DNA follows: TGTGCCAGCAGTGAAGTGAGGCGGGGTCCGGGCACAGATACGCAGTATTTT.